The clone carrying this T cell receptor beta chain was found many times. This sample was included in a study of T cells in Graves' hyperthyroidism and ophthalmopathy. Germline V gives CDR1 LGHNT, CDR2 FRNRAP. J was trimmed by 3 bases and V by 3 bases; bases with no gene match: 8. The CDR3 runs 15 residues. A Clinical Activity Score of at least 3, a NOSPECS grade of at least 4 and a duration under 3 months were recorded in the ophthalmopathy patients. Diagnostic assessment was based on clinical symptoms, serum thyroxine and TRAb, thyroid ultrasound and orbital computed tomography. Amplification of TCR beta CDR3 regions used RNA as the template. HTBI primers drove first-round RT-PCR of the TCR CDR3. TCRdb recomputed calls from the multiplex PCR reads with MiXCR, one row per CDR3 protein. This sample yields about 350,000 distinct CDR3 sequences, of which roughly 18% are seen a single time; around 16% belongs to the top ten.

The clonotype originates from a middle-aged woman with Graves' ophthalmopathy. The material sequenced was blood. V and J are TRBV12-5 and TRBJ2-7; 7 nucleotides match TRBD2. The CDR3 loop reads CASGFSTSSVYEQYF. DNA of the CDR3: TGTGCTAGTGGTTTTTCGACTAGCTCCGTCTACGAGCAGTACTTC.